These 24 T cell receptor beta chains originate from one sample sequenced in a study of blood T cell repertoires in COVID-19. Measured with immunoSEQ multiplex PCR; TCRdb has only the in-frame clones, and not every one. The data hold about 160,000 clones, with 80% to 90% observed a single time. The sequencing input was peripheral blood. These receptor sequences come from a man between 70 and 80 years old with acute or convalescent COVID-19.

V is TRBV7-2 and J is TRBJ2-5, with unresolved D. The CDR3 extends over 15 amino acids. Germline CDR1 SGHTA, CDR2 FQGNSA. V was shortened by 3 bases and J by 2 bases, with 13 bases between the two germline ends. The CDR3 nucleotides read TGTGCCAGCAGCTTCTGGCGAACAGAACAAGAGACCCAGTACTTC. Amino acids: CASSFWRTEQETQYF.

The CDR3 here is CASSLDPNSKGAFNEQFF. CDR3 nucleotides: TGCGCCAGCAGCTTGGACCCAAACAGTAAAGGGGCTTTCAATGAGCAGTTCTTC. This sequence joins TRBV5-1 and TRBJ2-1; the D gene is possibly TRBD1 (5 bases). The V gene's germline CDR1 is SGHRS and CDR2 YFSETQ. CDR3 length: 18 amino acids. Trimming took 0 bases from V and 6 from J, leaving 22 bases between them.

This clone has just a few counts. The genes are TRBV7-9 and TRBJ2-2; 7 nucleotides agree with TRBD1. The CDR3 is 15 residues long. Per germline, CDR1 SEHNR and CDR2 FQNEAQ (reference sequence). V gave up 3 bases and J gave up 6 bases; unmatched junction bases: 7. CDR3 amino acids: CASSFGTARPGELFF. The CDR3 nucleotides are TGTGCCAGCAGCTTTGGGACAGCACGTCCCGGGGAGCTGTTTTTT.

The chain employs TRBV10-1 and TRBJ2-7; 11 bases line up with TRBD1. CDR1 is WNHNN, CDR2 SYGVQD, per germline (reference sequence). CDR3 size: 17 residues. The J segment lost 5 bases and the V segment lost 6 bases, leaving 15 bases of the junction unmatched. CDR3: CASSARPVPGQGDEQYF. The CDR3 DNA follows: TGCGCCAGCAGCGCCCGACCAGTCCCGGGACAGGGGGACGAGCAGTACTTC.

The V gene is TRBV7-3, the J gene TRBJ2-1; 8 bases are shared with TRBD2. Germline V gene lookup returns CDR1 SGHTA and CDR2 FQGTGA. CDR3 length: 15 residues. The trim removed 2 bases at V and 4 bases at J, leaving 4 bases unmatched. The CDR3 reads CASSLAASGYNEQFF. The CDR3 nucleotides read TGTGCCAGCAGCTTAGCGGCTAGCGGGTACAATGAGCAGTTCTTC.

This clone has only one observation. The V gene is TRBV5-6, the J gene TRBJ2-7; TRBD1 matches at 7 bases. Looked up from germline, CDR1 is SGHDT and CDR2 is YYEEEE. The CDR3 covers 13 residues. The ends lost 0 bases at V and 5 bases at J; junction bases unmatched: 2. The CDR3 protein is CASSLGRGNEQYF. In nucleotides, the CDR3 is TGTGCCAGCAGCTTGGGCAGGGGGAACGAGCAGTACTTC.

This clone was seen once. This rearrangement joins TRBV4-1 to TRBJ1-5; maybe TRBD1 (5 bases). The CDR3 has 16 amino acids. Trimming took 4 bases from V and 6 from J, leaving 19 bases between them. CDR1 is MGHRA and CDR2 is YSYEKL in the germline V gene. The CDR3 DNA reads as TGCGCCAGCAGCCGGGCTTATCGACGGGACTCTCAGCCCCAGCATTTT. Its protein product is CASSRAYRRDSQPQHF.

This chain links TRBV25-1 with TRBJ2-1; 12 positions agree with TRBD2. Trimming at V came to 5 bases and at J to 8 bases, leaving 1 base not matched to a gene. CDR3 length equals 13 residues. CDR1 and CDR2 (germline): MGHDK, SYGVNS. The CDR3 region is CASSSSGRDEQFF. The CDR3 nucleotides read TGTGCCAGCAGTTCTAGCGGGAGGGATGAGCAGTTCTTC.

The chain uses TRBV9 and TRBJ2-5; 8 positions match TRBD1. The V gene end was trimmed by 3 bases and the J gene end by 4 bases; junction bases not matched to a gene: 8. Per germline, CDR1 SGDLS and CDR2 YYNGEE. The CDR3 is 15 residues long. The CDR3 loop reads CASSAGGQGRETQYF. The CDR3 bases are TGTGCCAGCAGCGCCGGCGGACAGGGAAGAGAGACCCAGTACTTC.

This chain joins TRBV28 and TRBJ2-7; D possibly corresponds to TRBD2 (5 bases). V lost 7 bases and J 4 bases, leaving 8 bases between the germline ends. Germline lookup yields CDR1 MDHEN and CDR2 SYDVKM. This CDR3 is 11 amino acids long. CDR3 in DNA: TGTGCCAGCACAGCGGATTACGAGCAGTACTTC. Its protein product is CASTADYEQYF.

The rearrangement links TRBV7-2 to TRBJ2-6; 7 bases align to TRBD1. Germline-derived CDR1 and CDR2 are SGHTA and FQGNSA. The CDR3 is 16 amino acids. With V trimmed by 3 bases and J by 0 bases, 2 bases remained unmatched. The CDR3 DNA is TGTGCCAGCAGCTTTGACAGGGCCTCTGGGGCCAACGTCCTGACTTTC. Amino acids: CASSFDRASGANVLTF.

The J gene is TRBJ2-1, the V gene TRBV4-2, with 9 bases that match TRBD2. The CDR3 totals 15 residues. Germline V lookup: CDR1 LGHNA, CDR2 YNFKEQ. With V trimmed by 4 bases and J by 5 bases, 6 bases remained unmatched. The CDR3 is CASSPLAGRDNEQFF. The DNA for the CDR3 is TGTGCCAGCAGCCCGCTAGCGGGACGGGACAATGAGCAGTTCTTC.

The chain has TRBV28 and TRBJ1-5; 9 bases agree with TRBD1. V was pared by 6 bases and J by 2 bases, with 8 bases of the junction left unmatched. The CDR3 consists of 16 residues. In germline, CDR1 is MDHEN, CDR2 SYDVKM. The CDR3 DNA reads as TGTGCCAGCAGCGCACAGGGGGCGGGTGGCAATCAGCCCCAGCATTTT. Translated: CASSAQGAGGNQPQHF.

This chain joins TRBV24-1 and TRBJ2-1; 8 bases are a match to TRBD1. The CDR3 totals 14 residues. Germline CDR1 KGHDR, CDR2 SFDVKD. J lost 4 bases, V lost 7 bases, and 5 bases had no gene match. CDR3 loop: CATRETGAYNEQFF. The CDR3 DNA follows: TGTGCCACCAGAGAGACAGGGGCGTACAATGAGCAGTTCTTC.

The rearrangement uses TRBV6-2 or TRBV6-3 and TRBJ2-7; 12 bases align to TRBD2. The CDR3 consists of 15 residues. Germline V gene lookup returns CDR1 MNHEY and CDR2 SVGEGT. J was trimmed by 3 bases and V by 2 bases; bases with no gene match: 2. The CDR3 region is CASSYPTSGSYEQYF. As DNA, the CDR3 is TGTGCCAGCAGTTACCCGACTAGCGGGAGCTACGAGCAGTACTTC.

V usage is TRBV7-2 and J usage is TRBJ2-5; D is possibly TRBD1 (6 bases). CDR3 length: 14 amino acids. Germline CDR1 and CDR2: SGHTA and FQGNSA. V lost 8 bases and J 1 base, leaving 14 bases between the germline ends. In DNA form, the CDR3 reads TGTGCCAGCGGACAGCCAAATATCCAAGAGACCCAGTACTTC. Its protein is CASGQPNIQETQYF.

V is TRBV5-4 and J is TRBJ2-5; the match to TRBD1 covers 7 bases. This CDR3 region has 16 residues. V dropped 4 bases and J dropped 1; count of bases not matched to a gene: 10. Germline values: CDR1 SGHNT, CDR2 YYREEE (reference sequence). DNA for the CDR3: TGTGCCAGCAGCCCGGTAGGGGGCAGAGGCCAAGAGACCCAGTACTTC. This gives the protein CASSPVGGRGQETQYF.

The CDR3 DNA is TGTGCCATCAGTGGTAACAGGGGGCGAGAGACCCAGTACTTC. Its translation: CAISGNRGRETQYF. J is TRBJ2-5 and V is TRBV10-3; 9 nucleotides line up with TRBD1. V lost 4 bases, J lost 4 bases, and 4 bases stayed unmatched. Germline V gene sequence: CDR1 ENHRY, CDR2 SYGVKD. This CDR3 contains 14 residues.

This chain connects TRBV20-1 to TRBJ2-7, with D possibly being TRBD2 (6 bases). Trimming took 5 bases from V and 4 from J, leaving 9 bases between them. Germline assignment: CDR1 DFQATT and CDR2 SNEGSKA (reference sequence). This CDR3 spans 11 amino acids. The DNA of the CDR3 is TGCAGTGCTTATCGGGGGTACGAGCAGTACTTC. Translation gives CSAYRGYEQYF.

The rearrangement uses TRBV3-1 (or the pseudogene TRBV3-2) and TRBJ2-1; 8 bases align to TRBD2. The CDR3 has 14 residues. With V trimmed by 4 bases and J by 8 bases, 7 bases remained unmatched. From germline, CDR1 is LGHDT and CDR2 YNNKEL (reference sequence). The CDR3 region has the DNA TGTGCCAGCAGCCGCATGATAGCGGGATATGAGCAGTTCTTC. It codes for CASSRMIAGYEQFF.

The chain links TRBV6-4 to TRBJ2-2, with D maybe TRBD2 (5 bases). The CDR3 consists of 15 residues. V lost 3 bases, J lost 4 bases, and 12 bases lay in between. The germline gives CDR1 MRHNA, CDR2 SNTAGT. The CDR3 sequence: CASSERSGPTGELFF. The CDR3 DNA is TGTGCCAGCAGTGAACGGAGCGGACCCACCGGGGAGCTGTTTTTT.

This clone was picked up one time. The chain has TRBV4-3 and TRBJ1-6, with D possibly TRBD1 on 5 matching bases. V lost 5 bases to trimming and J lost 10 bases, with 18 bases between them. Germline CDR1 and CDR2: LGHNA and YSLEER. This CDR3 has 15 amino acids. The DNA of the CDR3 is TGCGCCAGCAGCAATCGTCAGGGTAGGAACTCACCCCTCCACTTT. It encodes CASSNRQGRNSPLHF.

This clone was detected once. V and J are TRBV6-2 or TRBV6-3 and TRBJ2-2; the match to TRBD1 covers 7 bases. The CDR3 runs 16 residues. Germline-derived CDR1 and CDR2 are MNHEY and SVGEGT. V was pared by 2 bases and J by 7 bases, with 10 bases of the junction left unmatched. The CDR3 loop is CASSYRDQGDDGELFF. CDR3 DNA sequence: TGTGCCAGCAGTTACCGGGACCAGGGGGACGACGGGGAGCTGTTTTTT.

This clone was detected a few times. The chain links TRBV11-3 to TRBJ2-7, with 8 bases lining up with TRBD2. This CDR3 is 18 amino acids long. V shed 2 bases, J shed 0 bases, and the junction held 12 bases outside the gene matches. Germline V lookup: CDR1 SGHNT, CDR2 YENEEA. The CDR3 sequence: CASSLSIAGGGSSYEQYF. As DNA, the CDR3 is TGTGCCAGCAGCTTATCTATAGCGGGCGGGGGGAGCTCCTACGAGCAGTACTTC.